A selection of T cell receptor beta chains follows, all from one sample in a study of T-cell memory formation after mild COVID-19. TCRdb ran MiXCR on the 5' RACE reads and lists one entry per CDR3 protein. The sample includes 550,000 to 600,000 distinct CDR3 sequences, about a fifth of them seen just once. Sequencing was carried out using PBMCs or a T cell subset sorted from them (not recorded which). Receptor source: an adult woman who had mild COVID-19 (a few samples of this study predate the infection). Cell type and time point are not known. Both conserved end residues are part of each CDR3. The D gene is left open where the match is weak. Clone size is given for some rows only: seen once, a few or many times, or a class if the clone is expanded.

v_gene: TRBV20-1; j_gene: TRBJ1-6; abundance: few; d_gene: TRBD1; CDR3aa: CSASWDSVPNSPLHF; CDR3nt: TGCAGTGCTTCATGGGACAGCGTGCCAAATTCACCCCTCCACTTT
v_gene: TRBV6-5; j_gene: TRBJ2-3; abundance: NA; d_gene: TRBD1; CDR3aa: CASSYGTGDSDTQYF; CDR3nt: TGTGCCAGCAGTTACGGGACAGGGGATTCAGATACGCAGTATTTT
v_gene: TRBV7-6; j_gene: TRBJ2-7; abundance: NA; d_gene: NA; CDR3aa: CASSLSVGFSYEQYF; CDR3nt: TGTGCCAGCAGCTTATCCGTCGGCTTTTCCTACGAGCAGTACTTC
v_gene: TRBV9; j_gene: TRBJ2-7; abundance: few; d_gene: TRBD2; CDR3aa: CASSPRLAGGYEQYF; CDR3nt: TGTGCCAGCAGCCCGCGACTAGCGGGAGGCTACGAGCAGTACTTC
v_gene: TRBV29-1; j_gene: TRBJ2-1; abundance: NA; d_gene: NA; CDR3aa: CGGLAYNEQFF; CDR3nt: TGCGGGGGGCTAGCCTACAATGAGCAGTTCTTC
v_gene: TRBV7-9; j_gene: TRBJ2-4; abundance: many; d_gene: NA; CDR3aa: CASSGGWSKNIQYF; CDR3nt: TGTGCCAGCAGCGGAGGCTGGTCCAAAAACATTCAGTACTTC
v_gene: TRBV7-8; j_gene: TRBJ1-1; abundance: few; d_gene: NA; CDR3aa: CASRRATGVNTEAFF; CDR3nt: TGTGCCAGCAGAAGAGCGACAGGAGTGAACACTGAAGCTTTCTTT
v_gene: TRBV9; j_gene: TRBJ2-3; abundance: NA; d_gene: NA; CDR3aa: CASSARGAPNSDTQYF; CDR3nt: TGTGCCAGCAGCGCTAGAGGGGCGCCTAATTCAGATACGCAGTATTTT
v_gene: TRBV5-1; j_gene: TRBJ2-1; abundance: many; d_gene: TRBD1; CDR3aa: CASSGGTGYNEQFF; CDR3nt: TGCGCCAGCAGCGGGGGGACAGGTTACAATGAGCAGTTCTTC
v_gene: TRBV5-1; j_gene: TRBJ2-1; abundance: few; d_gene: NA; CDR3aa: CASSLNWLVSYNEQFF; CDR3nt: TGCGCCAGCAGCCTGAACTGGCTAGTCTCCTACAATGAGCAGTTCTTC
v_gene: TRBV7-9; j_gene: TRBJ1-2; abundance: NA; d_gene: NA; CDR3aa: CASSIGQRNYGYTF; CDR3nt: TGTGCCAGCAGCATCGGACAGAGAAACTATGGCTACACCTTC
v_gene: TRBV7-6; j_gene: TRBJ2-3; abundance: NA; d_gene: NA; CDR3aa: CASSATSLGTQYF; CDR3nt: TGTGCCAGCAGCGCAACCTCGCTAGGTACGCAGTATTTT
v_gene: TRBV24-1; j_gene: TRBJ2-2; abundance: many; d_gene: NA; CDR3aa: CATKNSNTGELFF; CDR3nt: TGTGCCACCAAAAATTCGAACACCGGGGAGCTGTTTTTT
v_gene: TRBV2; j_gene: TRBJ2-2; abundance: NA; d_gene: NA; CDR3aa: CASSDYGRENTGELFF; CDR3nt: TGTGCCAGCAGTGATTACGGACGGGAGAACACCGGGGAGCTGTTTTTT
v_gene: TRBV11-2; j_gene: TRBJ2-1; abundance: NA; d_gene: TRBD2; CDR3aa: CASSFAGGISCNEQFF; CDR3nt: TGTGCCAGCAGCTTCGCGGGAGGGATCTCCTGCAATGAGCAGTTCTTC
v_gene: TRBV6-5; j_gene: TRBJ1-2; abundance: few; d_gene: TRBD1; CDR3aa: CASRIGTGGYTF; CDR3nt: TGTGCCAGCAGAATCGGGACAGGCGGCTACACCTTC
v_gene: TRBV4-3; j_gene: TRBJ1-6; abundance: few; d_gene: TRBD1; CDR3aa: CASSRSTGGVSPLHF; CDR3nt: TGCGCCAGCAGCCGTTCAACAGGGGGTGTTTCACCCCTCCACTTT
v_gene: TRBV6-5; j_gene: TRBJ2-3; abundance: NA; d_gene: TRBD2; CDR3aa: CASSYSVEGSGTDTQYF; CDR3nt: TGTGCCAGCAGTTACTCGGTAGAAGGTAGCGGGACAGATACGCAGTATTTT
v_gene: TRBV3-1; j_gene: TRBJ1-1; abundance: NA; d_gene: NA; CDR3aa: CASSQPYGGTEAFF; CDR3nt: TGTGCCAGCAGCCAACCCTATGGTGGCACTGAAGCTTTCTTT
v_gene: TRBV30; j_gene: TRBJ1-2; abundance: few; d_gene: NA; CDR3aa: CAWSVRLGAGDYGYTF; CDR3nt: TGTGCCTGGAGTGTACGGTTGGGGGCAGGCGACTATGGCTACACCTTC
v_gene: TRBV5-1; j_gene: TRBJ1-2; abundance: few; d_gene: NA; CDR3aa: CASSSNLRGYTF; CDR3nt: TGCGCCAGCAGCTCAAACCTTAGGGGCTACACCTTC
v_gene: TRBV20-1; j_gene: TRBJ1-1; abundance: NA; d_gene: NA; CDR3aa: CSAPTPSVAFHTEAFF; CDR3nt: TGCAGTGCTCCCACCCCCTCGGTGGCCTTTCACACTGAAGCTTTCTTT
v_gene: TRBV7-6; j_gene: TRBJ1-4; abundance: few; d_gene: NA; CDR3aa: CASSSPPGQSEKLFF; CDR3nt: TGTGCCAGCAGCTCGCCCCCCGGACAGTCTGAAAAACTGTTTTTT
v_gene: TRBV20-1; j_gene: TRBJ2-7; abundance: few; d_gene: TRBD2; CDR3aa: CSAPTVLAGGSSYEQYF; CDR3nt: TGCAGTGCCCCAACGGTCCTAGCGGGGGGAAGCTCCTACGAGCAGTACTTC
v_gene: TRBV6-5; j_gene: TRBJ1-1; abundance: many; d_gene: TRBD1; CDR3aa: CASSYLQGVTEAFF; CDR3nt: TGTGCCAGCAGTTACCTACAGGGGGTAACTGAAGCTTTCTTT
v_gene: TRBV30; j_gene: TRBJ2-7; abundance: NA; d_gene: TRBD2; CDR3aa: CAWGTSGYEQYF; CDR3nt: TGTGCCTGGGGGACTAGTGGGTACGAGCAGTACTTC
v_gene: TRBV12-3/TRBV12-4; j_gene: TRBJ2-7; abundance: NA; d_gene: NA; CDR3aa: CASSLGRVAGLVYEQYF; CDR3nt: TGTGCCAGCAGCCTTGGAAGGGTCGCAGGCCTCGTCTACGAGCAGTACTTC
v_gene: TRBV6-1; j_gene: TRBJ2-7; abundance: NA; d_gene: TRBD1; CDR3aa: CASRMTGGVTYEQYF; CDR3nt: TGTGCCAGCAGGATGACAGGGGGGGTAACCTACGAGCAGTACTTC
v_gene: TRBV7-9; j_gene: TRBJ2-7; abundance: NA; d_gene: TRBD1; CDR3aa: CASSPRDRLEQYF; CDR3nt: TGTGCCAGCAGCCCCAGGGACAGGTTGGAGCAGTACTTC
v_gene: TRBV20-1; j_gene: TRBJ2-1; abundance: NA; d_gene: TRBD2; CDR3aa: CSATQPGTSVGWSDEQFF; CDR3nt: TGCAGTGCCACCCAGCCCGGGACTAGCGTGGGCTGGTCGGATGAGCAGTTCTTC
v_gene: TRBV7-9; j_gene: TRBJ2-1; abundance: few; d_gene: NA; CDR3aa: CASSPPGTEQFF; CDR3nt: TGTGCCAGCAGCCCCCCCGGGACAGAGCAGTTCTTC
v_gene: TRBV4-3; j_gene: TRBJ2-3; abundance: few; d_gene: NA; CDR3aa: CASSQESYQASTDTQYF; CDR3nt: TGCGCCAGCAGCCAAGAGTCCTACCAAGCCTCCACAGATACGCAGTATTTT
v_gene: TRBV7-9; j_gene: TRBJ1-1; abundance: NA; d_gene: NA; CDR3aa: CASSLMGREAFF; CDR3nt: TGTGCCAGCAGCTTAATGGGCAGAGAAGCTTTCTTT
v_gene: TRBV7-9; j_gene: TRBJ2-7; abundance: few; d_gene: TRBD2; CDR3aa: CASSLARGLAPYEQYF; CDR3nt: TGTGCCAGCAGCTTAGCCCGAGGACTAGCCCCCTACGAGCAGTACTTC
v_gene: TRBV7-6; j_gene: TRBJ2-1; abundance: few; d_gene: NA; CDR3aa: CASSLDRDSHNEQFF; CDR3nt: TGTGCCAGCAGCTTAGATAGGGATAGTCACAATGAGCAGTTCTTC
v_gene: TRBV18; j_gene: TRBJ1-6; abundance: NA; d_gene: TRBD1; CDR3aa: CASSLGQGYSPLHF; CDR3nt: TGTGCCAGCTCACTGGGACAGGGATATTCACCCCTCCACTTT
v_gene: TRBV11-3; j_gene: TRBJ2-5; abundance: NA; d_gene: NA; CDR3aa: CASSLSARDLETQYF; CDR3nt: TGTGCCAGCAGCTTATCCGCACGGGATTTGGAGACCCAGTACTTC
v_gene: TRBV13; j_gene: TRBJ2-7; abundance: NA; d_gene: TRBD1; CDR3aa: CASRRQGGEQYF; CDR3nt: TGTGCCAGCAGACGACAGGGGGGCGAGCAGTACTTC
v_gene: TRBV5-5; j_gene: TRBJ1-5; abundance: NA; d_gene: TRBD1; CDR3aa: CASSLAPETGNGNQPQHF; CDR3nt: TGTGCCAGCAGCTTGGCCCCAGAGACAGGGAACGGCAATCAGCCCCAGCATTTT
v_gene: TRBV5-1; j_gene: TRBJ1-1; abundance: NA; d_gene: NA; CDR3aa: CASSPWTDLNTEAFF; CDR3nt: TGCGCCAGCAGCCCTTGGACAGATCTGAACACTGAAGCTTTCTTT
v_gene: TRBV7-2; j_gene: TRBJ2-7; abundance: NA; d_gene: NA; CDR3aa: CASSSVTGVYEQYF; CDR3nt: TGTGCCAGCAGCTCCGTTACGGGAGTTTACGAGCAGTACTTC
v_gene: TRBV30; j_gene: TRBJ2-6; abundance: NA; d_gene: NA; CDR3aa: CAWSWTISGANVLTF; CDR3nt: TGTGCCTGGAGTTGGACAATCTCTGGGGCCAACGTCCTGACTTTC
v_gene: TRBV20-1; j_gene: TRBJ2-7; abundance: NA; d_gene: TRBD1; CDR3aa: CSAQDTGDSYEQYF; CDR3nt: TGCAGTGCTCAGGATACAGGGGACTCCTACGAGCAGTACTTC
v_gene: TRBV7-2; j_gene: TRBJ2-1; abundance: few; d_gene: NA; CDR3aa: CASSLAWGYNEQFF; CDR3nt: TGTGCCAGCAGCTTAGCTTGGGGTTACAATGAGCAGTTCTTC